Listed below are T cell receptor beta chains from one sample, sequenced in a study of blood T cell repertoires in COVID-19. The method was immunoSEQ multiplex PCR; TCRdb's version includes in-frame clones alone and lacks a portion of them. There are about 270,000 clones in the sample; roughly nine tenths occur only once, and about an eighth lies in the top ten. Sequenced sample: peripheral blood. The receptors derive from a woman between 25 and 40 years old with COVID-19, enrolled during active disease. The CDR3 runs from the conserved cysteine through the conserved F or W. D genes are given only for firm matches. Expanded clones get a size class; other rows say once, few or many, or leave the size out.

few	NA	TRBJ1-1	TRBV19	CASSWREGTEAFF	TGTGCCAGTAGTTGGAGGGAGGGCACTGAAGCTTTCTTT
NA	TRBD1	TRBJ1-2	TRBV7-2	CASSSRGQSYGYTF	TGTGCCAGCAGCTCCCGGGGACAGTCCTATGGCTACACCTTC
NA	TRBD1	TRBJ1-2	TRBV29-1	CSVEEDREGNGYTF	TGCAGCGTTGAAGAAGACAGGGAAGGGAATGGCTACACCTTC
NA	NA	TRBJ1-4	TRBV5-1	CASSPGDQNEKLFF	TGCGCCAGCAGCCCAGGGGACCAAAATGAAAAACTGTTTTTT
NA	NA	TRBJ2-1	TRBV23-1	CASSQTPGSSYNEQFF	TGCGCCAGCAGTCAAACTCCGGGAAGCTCCTACAATGAGCAGTTCTTC
NA	TRBD2	TRBJ2-1	TRBV11-3	CASSRTSGANHEQFF	TGTGCCAGCAGCCGGACTAGCGGGGCTAACCATGAGCAGTTCTTC
NA	TRBD2	TRBJ2-3	TRBV10-1	CASSAAGGNADTQYF	TGCGCCAGCAGTGCGGCGGGGGGCAATGCAGATACGCAGTATTTT
NA	NA	TRBJ1-2	TRBV19	CASGVGGRGGYTF	TGTGCCAGTGGCGTGGGAGGCCGGGGTGGCTACACCTTC
NA	NA	TRBJ2-7	TRBV4-1	CASSQPGYEQYF	TGCGCCAGCAGCCAGCCGGGTTACGAGCAGTACTTC
NA	TRBD2	TRBJ2-3	TRBV9	CASSVESGGAEGDTQYF	TGTGCCAGCAGCGTAGAGAGCGGGGGGGCGGAAGGGGATACGCAGTATTTT
NA	TRBD1	TRBJ1-4	TRBV4-1	CASSHFFGGQGANEKLFF	TGCGCCAGCAGCCACTTCTTTGGAGGACAGGGGGCTAATGAAAAACTGTTTTTT
NA	NA	TRBJ2-7	TRBV4-2	CASSPYAGSYEQYF	TGTGCCAGCAGCCCCTATGCCGGCTCCTACGAGCAGTACTTC
few	NA	TRBJ2-1	TRBV5-6	CASGNRADEQFF	TGTGCCAGCGGTAACAGGGCTGATGAGCAGTTCTTC
NA	NA	TRBJ2-1	TRBV18	CASSPLRWEQFF	TGTGCCAGCTCACCACTGCGGTGGGAGCAGTTCTTC
NA	NA	TRBJ1-2	TRBV4-1	CASSQAGDYGYTF	TGCGCCAGCAGCCAAGCGGGAGACTATGGCTACACCTTC
NA	TRBD2	TRBJ2-1	TRBV7-2	CASSLGLSGNEQFF	TGTGCCAGCAGCTTGGGACTATCGGGTAATGAGCAGTTCTTC
NA	TRBD1	TRBJ1-4	TRBV4-2	CASSQEPLLTGRGEKLFF	TGTGCCAGCAGCCAAGAACCTCTATTGACAGGGAGAGGTGAAAAACTGTTTTTT
NA	TRBD2	TRBJ2-1	TRBV11-2	CASSAHSGGFNNEQFF	TGTGCCAGCAGCGCTCATAGCGGGGGTTTCAACAATGAGCAGTTCTTC
NA	NA	TRBJ1-1	TRBV7-6	CASSDSIPEAFF	TGTGCCAGCAGCGATAGTATACCTGAAGCTTTCTTT
NA	TRBD1	TRBJ1-3	TRBV7-9	CASSARQGSSSGNTIYF	TGTGCCAGCAGCGCGCGACAGGGGTCGAGCTCTGGAAACACCATATATTTT
NA	TRBD1	TRBJ2-7	TRBV5-1	CASSSQGGLEQYF	TGCGCCAGCAGCTCCCAAGGGGGCCTCGAGCAGTACTTC
NA	NA	TRBJ2-2	TRBV3-1/TRBV3-2	CATGVIQRTGELFF	TGTGCCACCGGGGTGATCCAACGCACCGGGGAGCTGTTTTTT
NA	NA	TRBJ2-7	TRBV2	CASSEGAPYEQYF	TGTGCCAGCAGTGAGGGGGCCCCCTACGAGCAGTACTTC
NA	NA	TRBJ1-3	TRBV19	CASNQYSGNTIYF	TGTGCCAGTAATCAGTACTCTGGAAACACCATATATTTT
NA	TRBD2	TRBJ2-1	TRBV27	CASRLGAGGRGEQFF	TGTGCCAGCAGGCTAGGGGCGGGGGGGCGCGGTGAGCAGTTCTTC
NA	NA	TRBJ2-7	TRBV18	CASSPPGARGSKQYF	TGTGCCAGCTCACCACCGGGGGCGCGGGGGAGTAAGCAGTACTTC
NA	NA	TRBJ1-2	TRBV4-1	CASSQDPARGYNYGYTF	TGCGCCAGCAGCCAAGATCCCGCGAGGGGGTACAACTATGGCTACACCTTC
once	NA	TRBJ2-2	TRBV19	CATSNRANTGELFF	TGTGCCACCTCAAACAGGGCGAACACCGGGGAGCTGTTTTTT
NA	NA	TRBJ2-3	TRBV15	CATSRGQGTDTQYF	TGTGCCACCAGCAGGGGCCAGGGCACAGATACGCAGTATTTT
once	NA	TRBJ1-3	TRBV30	CAWSVPGRSGNTIYF	TGTGCCTGGAGTGTCCCAGGCCGCTCTGGAAACACCATATATTTT
NA	NA	TRBJ1-1	TRBV30	CAWRNSSITEAFF	TGTGCCTGGAGGAACAGCTCGATCACTGAAGCTTTCTTT
NA	TRBD1	TRBJ1-6	TRBV4-1	CASSQAGTGDSPLHF	TGCGCCAGCAGCCAGGCCGGGACAGGGGACTCACCCCTCCACTTT
NA	NA	TRBJ1-2	TRBV4-2	CASSQDQGRAVEGYTF	TGTGCCAGCAGCCAAGATCAGGGCAGGGCAGTGGAGGGCTACACCTTC
NA	NA	TRBJ2-3	TRBV5-8	CASSPNSDTQYF	TGTGCCAGCAGCCCTAATTCAGATACGCAGTATTTT
once	TRBD1	TRBJ1-1	TRBV19	CASTMGQAYTEAFF	TGTGCCAGTACCATGGGACAGGCTTACACTGAAGCTTTCTTT
NA	TRBD2	TRBJ2-3	TRBV19	CASTKLAGGQSDTQYF	TGTGCCAGTACTAAACTAGCGGGGGGGCAGTCGGATACGCAGTATTTT
NA	NA	TRBJ1-3	TRBV7-9	CASSPGQSSGNTIYF	TGTGCCAGCAGCCCCGGACAGAGCTCTGGAAACACCATATATTTT
few	NA	TRBJ1-4	TRBV5-1	CASSFVPSGNSEKLFF	TGCGCCAGCAGCTTTGTCCCGAGCGGGAATTCTGAAAAACTGTTTTTT
NA	TRBD2	TRBJ2-5	TRBV6-2/TRBV6-3	CASSSHLAGGHAWETQYF	TGTGCCAGCAGTTCCCATCTAGCGGGGGGCCACGCCTGGGAGACCCAGTACTTC
NA	TRBD2	TRBJ2-1	TRBV7-9	CASSSPGGPYNEQFF	TGTGCCAGCAGCTCCCCGGGGGGTCCCTACAATGAGCAGTTCTTC